The clone carrying this TCR beta chain was counted a single time. Its antigen is not identified. The data belong to a study of cytomegalovirus exposure and HLA in healthy donors. Findings and caveats of the study: As a later analysis revealed, the rate of TCR association differed by HLA locus, with DRB1 most and HLA-C fewest.

V gave up 0 bases and J gave up 4 bases, with 14 bases separating them. Germline CDR1 SGHDN, CDR2 FVKESK. The CDR3 loop spans 16 amino acids. The PCR was carried out with 60 Vbeta primers and 13 Jbeta primers. The repertoire was sequenced with immunoSEQ multiplex PCR; TCRdb's copy has only in-frame clones and lacks some. The sample contains more than 85,000 clones, nearly 65% of which appear only once. The clonotype was recovered from a human donor in good health. Sequencing input: PBMCs. The chain links TRBV14 to TRBJ2-3, with TRBD2 as a possible D gene (6 bases). The CDR3 DNA reads as TGTGCCAGCAGCCAAGATCTAGGAGGGGCGGCAGATACGCAGTATTTT. It specifies CASSQDLGGAADTQYF.